The 2 T cell receptor beta chains below come from one sample, sequenced in a study of blood T cells in healthy people across ages. Sample-barcoded 5' priming and a J-beta primer mix drove a second PCR of 7 to 11 cycles. TCRdb processed the 5' RACE reads anew with MiXCR; each CDR3 protein has one entry. This table has about 680,000 distinct CDR3 sequences, roughly 49% appearing once. Sequencing was carried out using blood. The receptors here all came from a woman aged 60-70 years in good health.

CDR3 in amino acids: CSARVGNGNYGYTF. The CDR3 bases are TGCAGTGCTAGAGTCGGGAATGGGAACTATGGCTACACCTTC. The J gene is TRBJ1-2, the V gene TRBV20-1; D call uncertain. CDR1 and CDR2 (germline): DFQATT, SNEGSKA (reference sequence). The CDR3 loop spans 14 amino acids. Trimming cost V 1 base and J 2 bases, with 11 bases left between them.

The J gene is TRBJ1-1, the V gene TRBV7-2; D not resolved. CDR3 length equals 16 residues. Germline assignment: CDR1 SGHTA and CDR2 FQGNSA. Trimming left V 7 bases short and J 0 bases short, with 18 bases between. The chain's CDR3 is CASTAPDGFMNTEAFF. The CDR3 DNA reads as TGTGCCAGCACCGCCCCGGACGGTTTTATGAACACTGAAGCTTTCTTT.